This T cell receptor (beta chain) was sequenced in a study of shared clonotypes between healthy human individuals. Study in general: The study used three CD4 naive, three CD4 memory, two CD8 naive and one CD8 memory plate per donor.

What CD8 memory combined were CD45RO+ cells and CCR7-negative CD45RA+ TemRA cells. Sequencing was performed with immunoSEQ multiplex PCR; in TCRdb, only in-frame clones are kept and a portion is missing. The profile shows 110,000 or so clones, approximately 70% of them singletons. The receptor comes from a woman in her 30s in good health. Sequenced input: memory CD8+ T cells sorted from blood. Sample subset: CD45RO+ cells pooled with CCR7-negative TemRA cells.

The CDR3 spells CASSVLAHNEQFF. In nucleotides, the CDR3 is TGTGCCAGCAGCGTTCTAGCGCACAATGAGCAGTTCTTC. J is TRBJ2-1 and V is TRBV9, with D maybe TRBD2 (6 bases). The CDR3 totals 13 residues. V was pared by 2 bases and J by 5 bases, with 8 bases between. The germline V gene has CDR1 SGDLS and CDR2 YYNGEE. Full variable domain (remainder filled in from reference TRBV9 and TRBJ2-1): DSGVTQTPKHLITATGQRVTLRCSPRSGDLSVYWYQQSLDQGLQFLIQYYNGEERAKGNILERFSAQQFPDLHSELNLSSLELGDSALYFCASSVLAHNEQFFGPGTRLTVL.